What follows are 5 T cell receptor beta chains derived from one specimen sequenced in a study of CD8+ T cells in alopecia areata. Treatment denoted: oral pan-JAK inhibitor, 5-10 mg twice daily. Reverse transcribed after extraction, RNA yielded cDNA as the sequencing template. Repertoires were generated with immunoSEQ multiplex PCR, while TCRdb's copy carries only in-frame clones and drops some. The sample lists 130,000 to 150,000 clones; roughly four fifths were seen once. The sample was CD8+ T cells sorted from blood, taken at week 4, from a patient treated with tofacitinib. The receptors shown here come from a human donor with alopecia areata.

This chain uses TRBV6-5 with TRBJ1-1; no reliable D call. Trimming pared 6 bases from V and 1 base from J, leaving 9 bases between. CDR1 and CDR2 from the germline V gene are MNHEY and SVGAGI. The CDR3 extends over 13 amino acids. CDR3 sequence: CASRLTENTEAFF. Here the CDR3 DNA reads TGTGCCAGCAGGCTGACGGAGAACACTGAAGCTTTCTTT.

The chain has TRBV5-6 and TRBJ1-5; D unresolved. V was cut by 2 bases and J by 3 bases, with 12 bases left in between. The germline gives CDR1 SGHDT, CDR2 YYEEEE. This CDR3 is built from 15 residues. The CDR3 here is CASSFSAASNQPQHF. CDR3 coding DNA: TGTGCCAGCAGCTTCTCGGCAGCTTCCAATCAGCCCCAGCATTTT. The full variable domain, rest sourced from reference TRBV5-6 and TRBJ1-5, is DAGVTQSPTHLIKTRGQQVTLRCSPKSGHDTVSWYQQALGQGPQFIFQYYEEEERQRGNFPDRFSGHQFPNYSSELNVNALLLGDSALYLCASSFSAASNQPQHFGDGTRLSIL.

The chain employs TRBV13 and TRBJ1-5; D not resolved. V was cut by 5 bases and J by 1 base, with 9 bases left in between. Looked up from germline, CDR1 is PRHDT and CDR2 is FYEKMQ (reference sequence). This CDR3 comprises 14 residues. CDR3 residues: CASSPGGSNQPQHF. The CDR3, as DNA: TGTGCCAGCAGCCCAGGAGGGAGCAATCAGCCCCAGCATTTT.

The DNA of the CDR3 is TGCGCCAGCAGCCAAACAGGGTTGGACAATGAGCAGTTCTTC. Encoded protein: CASSQTGLDNEQFF. The genes are TRBV4-1 and TRBJ2-1, with a possible D match to TRBD1 (6 bases). V was pared by 2 bases and J by 5 bases, with 10 bases between. The CDR3 extends over 14 amino acids. Germline CDR1 is MGHRA and CDR2 is YSYEKL.

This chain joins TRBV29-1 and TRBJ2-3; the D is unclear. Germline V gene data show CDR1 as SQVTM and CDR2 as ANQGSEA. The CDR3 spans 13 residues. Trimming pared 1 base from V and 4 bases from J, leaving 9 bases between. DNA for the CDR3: TGCAGCGTTGAAGGTGGTTTGGCAGATACGCAGTATTTT. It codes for CSVEGGLADTQYF.